This is a list of T cell receptor beta chains from one sample in a study of T cells in localized non-small cell lung cancer. The data were produced by immunoSEQ multiplex PCR, yet TCRdb's version contains in-frame clones alone and is incomplete. The repertoire includes some 1,500 clones, 20% to 30% of them detected once, and roughly 13% sits in the top ten. The sample consisted of normal lung tissue next to the tumor, taken before any cancer treatment. These receptors originate from a man aged 35 to 70 with stage II squamous cell lung carcinoma. Each CDR3 is given without its conserved first and last residue. The order of the fields is V gene, J gene, CDR3 protein.

v_call: TRBV14; j_call: TRBJ2-1; cdr3_aa: ASSQVAQEIEQF
v_call: TRBV5-1; j_call: TRBJ2-7; cdr3_aa: ASSISGTPAYEQY
v_call: TRBV9; j_call: TRBJ1-3; cdr3_aa: ASSAMDSSGNTIY
v_call: TRBV19; j_call: TRBJ2-6; cdr3_aa: ASSLGGAGANVLT
v_call: TRBV5-1; j_call: TRBJ1-5; cdr3_aa: ASSTTGDNNQPQH
v_call: TRBV9; j_call: TRBJ2-7; cdr3_aa: ASSLAEHSYEQY
v_call: TRBV9; j_call: TRBJ2-5; cdr3_aa: ASTSRGGFQETQY
v_call: TRBV29-1; j_call: TRBJ2-5; cdr3_aa: SGWTSGSETQY
v_call: TRBV11-3; j_call: TRBJ1-3; cdr3_aa: ASSPPNSYSGNTIY
v_call: TRBV6-8; j_call: TRBJ2-5; cdr3_aa: ASSPLNQETQY
v_call: TRBV9; j_call: TRBJ2-2; cdr3_aa: ASSLRGTGELF
v_call: TRBV15; j_call: TRBJ2-3; cdr3_aa: ATSREVGVWAQY
v_call: TRBV29-1; j_call: TRBJ2-2; cdr3_aa: SVMSGGNGELF
v_call: TRBV18; j_call: TRBJ2-1; cdr3_aa: ASSPGQGYNEQF
v_call: TRBV11-3; j_call: TRBJ1-2; cdr3_aa: ASSLPDRSQGYT
v_call: TRBV9; j_call: TRBJ2-1; cdr3_aa: ASSVGGTPFNEQF
v_call: TRBV19; j_call: TRBJ2-4; cdr3_aa: ASNPGTSGTRGIQY
v_call: TRBV9; j_call: TRBJ2-2; cdr3_aa: ASSVVPVKGTGELF
v_call: TRBV6-1; j_call: TRBJ2-5; cdr3_aa: ASSEESGQGETQY
v_call: TRBV28; j_call: TRBJ2-1; cdr3_aa: ASSSRLVNEQF
v_call: TRBV6-8; j_call: TRBJ2-7; cdr3_aa: ASSYSGPYEQY
v_call: TRBV19; j_call: TRBJ2-7; cdr3_aa: ASSMGRQGTSEQY
v_call: TRBV11-3; j_call: TRBJ2-3; cdr3_aa: ASSLSDALRSGDTQY
v_call: TRBV14; j_call: TRBJ2-3; cdr3_aa: ASSHRSVADRPDTQY